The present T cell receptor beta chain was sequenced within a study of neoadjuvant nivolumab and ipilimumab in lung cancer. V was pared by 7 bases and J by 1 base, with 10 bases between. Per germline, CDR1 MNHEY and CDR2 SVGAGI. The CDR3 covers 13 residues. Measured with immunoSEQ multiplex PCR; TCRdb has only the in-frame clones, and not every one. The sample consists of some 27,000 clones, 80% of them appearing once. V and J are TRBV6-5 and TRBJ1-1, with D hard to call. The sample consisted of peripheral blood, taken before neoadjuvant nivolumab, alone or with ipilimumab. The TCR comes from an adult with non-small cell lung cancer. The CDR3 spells CASKRRQNTEAFF. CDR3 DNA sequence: TGTGCCAGCAAGCGGCGGCAGAACACTGAAGCTTTCTTT.